This T cell receptor beta chain was sequenced in a study of blood T cell repertoires in COVID-19. Study-wide background: COVID-19 samples, acute and convalescent, were from the United States, Italy and Spain. PBMCs, B-cell-depleted T cells, or T cells were the source of the cDNA or gDNA that made up the material.

The V gene's germline CDR1 is LNHNV and CDR2 YYDKDF (reference sequence). This CDR3 has 17 residues. After removal of 0 bases from V and 5 bases from J, the junction contained 10 bases not matched to a gene. Original methodology: For nucleated cells, counts were estimated from reference gene primer amplification. The repertoire was sequenced with immunoSEQ multiplex PCR; TCRdb's copy has only in-frame clones and lacks some. V and J calls and clone size come straight from that table; D and trimming were deduced from the DNA. The repertoire holds approximately 170,000 clones, with around 85% as singletons. This clone has a single count.

The TCR was taken from a woman between 65 and 79 years old with acute or convalescent COVID-19. Sequencing used peripheral blood. The rearrangement links TRBV15 to TRBJ2-5, with TRBD2 matching over 9 bases. The CDR3 DNA is TGTGCCACCAGCAGAGATCTAGCTGGGCTAGCGGGGGAGACCCAGTACTTC. As protein: CATSRDLAGLAGETQYF. Full variable domain (rest looked up from reference TRBV15 and TRBJ2-5): DAMVIQNPRYQVTQFGKPVTLSCSQTLNHNVMYWYQQKSSQAPKLLFHYYDKDFNNEADTPDNFQSRRPNTSFCFLDIRSPGLGDTAMYLCATSRDLAGLAGETQYFGPGTRLLVL.